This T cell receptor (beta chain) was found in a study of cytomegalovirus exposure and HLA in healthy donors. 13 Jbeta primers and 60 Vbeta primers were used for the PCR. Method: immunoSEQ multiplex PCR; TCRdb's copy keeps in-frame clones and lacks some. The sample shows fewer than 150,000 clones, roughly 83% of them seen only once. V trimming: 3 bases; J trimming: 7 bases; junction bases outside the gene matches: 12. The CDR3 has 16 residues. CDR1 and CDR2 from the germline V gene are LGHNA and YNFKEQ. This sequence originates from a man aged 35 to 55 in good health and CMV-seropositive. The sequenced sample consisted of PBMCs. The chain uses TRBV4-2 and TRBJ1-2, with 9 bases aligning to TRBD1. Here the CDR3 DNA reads TGTGCCAGCAGCCACCCGGGACAGGGAACCGTTGGTGGCTACACCTTC. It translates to CASSHPGQGTVGGYTF.